The 26 T cell receptor beta chains given below trace back to one sample, sequenced in a study of T-cell reconstitution after alpha-beta-depleted transplantation in children. The TCRbeta library was prepared with unique molecular identifiers. TCRdb reprocessed the PCR reads with MiXCR, giving one entry per CDR3 protein. The table lists about 500,000 distinct CDR3 sequences, over 10% of them singletons. The specimen comprised PBMCs, mostly from graft donor cells, sampled 180 days after TCRalphabeta/CD19-depleted stem cell transplant. The receptors derive from a female patient aged 2-10 years who had a stem cell transplant for aplastic anemia, so the T cells may come from the graft donor.

The chain employs TRBV21-1 and TRBJ2-1. TRBV21-1 is given as a pseudogene. CDR3 length equals 16 residues. The CDR3 region has the DNA TGTGCCAGCAGCAAGCCGACGGGCTACACCTACAATGAGCAGTTCTTC. This encodes CASSKPTGYTYNEQFF.

The V call is TRBV6-4, the J call TRBJ2-3, with D hard to call. Germline-derived CDR1 and CDR2 are MRHNA and SNTAGT. The V end was cut by 2 bases, the J end by 1 base, with 7 bases between. The CDR3 is 14 amino acids. The CDR3 here is CASSDTIRTDTQYF. The CDR3 coding sequence is TGTGCCAGCAGTGACACGATACGCACAGATACGCAGTATTTT.

This clonotype came up a few times. The chain carries TRBV4-3 and TRBJ2-1; D may be TRBD2 (6 bases). Trimming stripped 3 bases from V and 7 bases from J, with 13 bases between. The CDR3 is 14 residues long. Germline V gene data show CDR1 as LGHNA and CDR2 as YSLEER. CDR3 in DNA: TGCGCCAGCAGCCACTTCGGGAGCGGAAATGAGCAGTTCTTC. Its translation is CASSHFGSGNEQFF.

The chain carries TRBV7-6 and TRBJ2-5; D is unclear. Trimming cost V 5 bases and J 3 bases, with 7 bases left between them. The CDR3 totals 12 residues. Per the germline V gene, CDR1 is SGHVS and CDR2 is FNYEAQ. The CDR3 loop reads CASSQRKETQYF. The CDR3 nucleotides are TGTGCCAGCAGCCAGAGAAAAGAGACCCAGTACTTC.

There are many counts of this clonotype. V usage is TRBV15 and J usage is TRBJ2-7; 7 bases are a match to TRBD1. Per the germline V gene, CDR1 is LNHNV and CDR2 is YYDKDF (reference sequence). J gave up 7 bases and V 5 bases, and 8 bases lay outside the gene matches. The CDR3 sequence is 13 residues long. The CDR3, as DNA: TGTGCCACCAGCGCAAGACAGGGATTTGAGCAGTACTTC. Translated, it gives CATSARQGFEQYF.

This clonotype was picked up many times. The chain is built from TRBV15 and TRBJ2-3; D perhaps matches TRBD1 (6 bases). The CDR3 has 18 residues. CDR1 and CDR2 (germline): LNHNV, YYDKDF (reference sequence). Between the trimmed V and J ends, which lost 1 base and 0 bases, there was a span of 17 bases. DNA for the CDR3: TGTGCCACCAGCAGAGGAAGGGGTTGGACAGCCAGCACAGATACGCAGTATTTT. Translating gives CATSRGRGWTASTDTQYF.

A few counts support this clonotype. The chain joins TRBV10-3 to TRBJ2-1; TRBD2 might be the D (6 bases). CDR1 and CDR2 (germline): ENHRY, SYGVKD. The CDR3 is 18 residues long. V was trimmed by 2 bases and J by 1 base, leaving 18 bases between them. The CDR3 reads CAISEPGVGGESYNEQFF. In DNA form, the CDR3 reads TGTGCCATCAGTGAGCCTGGGGTTGGCGGGGAATCCTACAATGAGCAGTTCTTC.

V and J are TRBV27 and TRBJ2-1, with 7 bases identical to TRBD2. Germline CDR1 and CDR2: MNHEY and SMNVEV (reference sequence). The junction had 7 bases not matched to a gene; V was cut back by 3 bases and J by 2 bases. There are 16 residues in the CDR3. CDR3 bases: TGTGCCAGCAGTTTCCGAAAGCGGGGAGCCTACAATGAGCAGTTCTTC. Translating gives CASSFRKRGAYNEQFF.

This clonotype was observed a handful of times. This chain uses TRBV28 with TRBJ2-5, with 11 bases aligning to TRBD2. The J segment lost 5 bases and the V segment lost 3 bases, leaving 8 bases of the junction unmatched. Germline assignment: CDR1 MDHEN and CDR2 SYDVKM. The CDR3 extends over 16 amino acids. The CDR3 is CASSFSGRAEWETQYF. The CDR3 region has the DNA TGTGCCAGCAGTTTTAGCGGGAGGGCCGAGTGGGAGACCCAGTACTTC. Full variable domain (outside the CDR3, taken from reference TRBV28 and TRBJ2-5): DVKVTQSSRYLVKRTGEKVFLECVQDMDHENMFWYRQDPGLGLRLIYFSYDVKMKEKGDIPEGYSVSREKKERFSLILESASTNQTSMYLCASSFSGRAEWETQYFGPGTRLLVL.

This clonotype was recorded a few times. The chain joins TRBV28 to TRBJ2-3; TRBD2 matches 12 bases. CDR1 is MDHEN, CDR2 SYDVKM, per germline. V was clipped by 2 bases and J by 4 bases; unmatched bases: 7. The CDR3 loop spans 17 amino acids. CDR3 loop: CASSLGASGRVPDTQYF. The CDR3 nucleotides read TGTGCCAGCAGTTTAGGGGCTAGCGGGAGGGTCCCAGATACGCAGTATTTT.

The V call is TRBV7-2, the J call TRBJ2-3; D remains unclear. The CDR3 extends over 15 amino acids. Germline V gives CDR1 SGHTA, CDR2 FQGNSA. Deletions cut 0 bases from V and 2 bases from J, with 9 bases between. CDR3 sequence (DNA): TGTGCCAGCAGCTTAGCCCCGGACCCCACAGATACGCAGTATTTT. This translates into CASSLAPDPTDTQYF.

The rearrangement joins TRBV7-3 to TRBJ2-1; no definite D call. The germline V and J ends were trimmed by 2 bases and 8 bases, with 10 bases remaining between them. The CDR3 spans 13 residues. Germline V gene sequence: CDR1 SGHTA, CDR2 FQGTGA. The CDR3 here is CASSLEAWDEQFF. Written as DNA, the CDR3 is TGTGCCAGCAGCTTAGAGGCTTGGGATGAGCAGTTCTTC.

This clonotype was recorded a few times. The chain recombines TRBV6-1 with TRBJ2-3, with 11 bases identical to TRBD2. Germline V CDR1 and CDR2: MNHNS, SASEGT. With 4 bases clipped from V and 2 bases from J, the junction kept 8 bases outside the gene matches. This CDR3 has 17 amino acids. The CDR3 DNA reads TGTGCCAGCAGTGGCACCGGGACTAGCGGCCTCACAGATACGCAGTATTTT. This translates into CASSGTGTSGLTDTQYF.

The rearrangement joins TRBV7-9 to TRBJ2-7, with a possible D match to TRBD2 (5 bases). Germline loops: CDR1 SEHNR, CDR2 FQNEAQ (reference sequence). The V gene lost 5 bases and the J gene lost 1 base, with 15 bases spanning the gap. There are 15 residues in the CDR3. In DNA, the CDR3 is TGTGCCAGCAGCCCGGGCGGGTATGAGTCCTACGAGCAGTACGTC. Amino acids: CASSPGGYESYEQYV.

This clonotype has just a few counts. The rearrangement uses TRBV7-2 and TRBJ2-1, with 8 bases matching TRBD2. The CDR3 totals 16 residues. V dropped 5 bases and J dropped 2; count of bases not matched to a gene: 8. The V gene's germline CDR1 is SGHTA and CDR2 FQGNSA. The CDR3 DNA sequence: TGTGCCAGCAGCCAACGGGGGGGCGGGCCCTACAATGAGCAGTTCTTC. Its translation is CASSQRGGGPYNEQFF.

The chain is built from TRBV18 and TRBJ2-7; TRBD1 or TRBD2 may be the D gene (5 bases each). The CDR3 consists of 14 residues. From germline, CDR1 is KGHSH and CDR2 LQKENI. With 0 bases removed from V and 1 base from J, the gap between germline ends came to 7 bases. DNA for the CDR3: TGTGCCAGCTCACCACCCGGGGCTTCCTACGAGCAGTACGTC. It codes for CASSPPGASYEQYV.

This clonotype was seen a few times. CDR3 sequence: CSARDIRAQYF. DNA of the CDR3: TGCAGTGCTAGAGACATCAGGGCGCAGTACTTC. The V call is TRBV20-1, the J call TRBJ2-7; D may be TRBD1 (5 bases). This CDR3 is built from 11 residues. V lost 0 bases and J 9 bases, leaving 9 bases between the germline ends. Germline CDR1 and CDR2: DFQATT and SNEGSKA (reference sequence).

This clonotype was seen repeatedly, ten times or more. This chain links TRBV3-1 with TRBJ2-4; D may be TRBD2 (6 bases). There are 15 residues in the CDR3. Trimming removed 1 base from V and 5 bases from J, with 12 bases in between. CDR1 is LGHDT and CDR2 is YNNKEL in the germline V gene (reference sequence). Written as DNA, the CDR3 is TGTGCCAGCAGCCAAGTCGCACTAGCAGAAAACATTCAGTACTTC. It translates to CASSQVALAENIQYF.

Remarks on this clonotype: The junction departs from germline at one end; a sequencing error may be responsible. The chain is built from TRBV20-1 and TRBJ2-7; no clear D. This CDR3 contains 11 residues. Germline V lookup: CDR1 DFQATT, CDR2 SNEGSKA (reference sequence). In DNA form, the CDR3 reads TGCAGTGCTGGAGACTCCTGCGAGCAGTACTTC. Encoded protein: CSAGDSCEQYF.

This clonotype was recorded a few times. The chain couples TRBV7-9 to TRBJ1-5; 8 bases are shared with TRBD1. The CDR3 is 17 amino acids. Looked up from germline, CDR1 is SEHNR and CDR2 is FQNEAQ (reference sequence). Trimming removed 1 base from V and 6 bases from J; junction bases left unmatched: 11. Here the CDR3 reads CASSLGGTGTGGQPQHF. The CDR3 bases are TGTGCCAGCAGCTTAGGTGGGACCGGGACAGGAGGTCAGCCCCAGCATTTT.

The V and J genes are TRBV28 and TRBJ1-1; the D is unclear. This CDR3 contains 12 residues. The germline CDR1 and CDR2 sequences are MDHEN and SYDVKM. V gave up 7 bases and J gave up 5 bases, with 11 bases separating them. CDR3 amino acids: CASTPSWTEAFF. CDR3 DNA sequence: TGTGCCAGCACACCTAGTTGGACTGAAGCTTTCTTT.

This clonotype has a handful of counts. The genes are TRBV20-1 and TRBJ2-3; maybe TRBD2 (6 bases). Germline V gene lookup returns CDR1 DFQATT and CDR2 SNEGSKA (reference sequence). This CDR3 region has 16 residues. V was cut by 4 bases and J by 0 bases, with 17 bases left in between. CDR3 protein: CSAISGEVDSTDTQYF. The DNA of the CDR3 is TGCAGTGCTATTTCCGGGGAGGTAGATAGCACAGATACGCAGTATTTT.

The V and J genes are TRBV2 and TRBJ1-5; the match to TRBD1 covers 11 bases. Trimming at V came to 4 bases and at J to 6 bases, leaving 2 bases not matched to a gene. Looked up from germline, CDR1 is SNHLY and CDR2 is FYNNEI. The CDR3 contains 14 residues. CDR3 residues: CASSGTGGFQPQHF. The CDR3, as DNA: TGTGCCAGCAGTGGGACAGGGGGCTTTCAGCCCCAGCATTTT.

V usage is TRBV6-5 and J usage is TRBJ2-4; a weak D match, TRBD2 (5 bases). The CDR3 length is 16 residues. Germline V gene sequence: CDR1 MNHEY, CDR2 SVGAGI. The ends were cut back, 8 bases at V and 4 bases at J, with 21 bases in the middle. Here the CDR3 reads CASRPSASSEKNIQYF. CDR3 DNA sequence: TGTGCCAGCCGCCCCTCGGCTAGCTCGGAAAAAAACATTCAGTACTTC.

This clonotype has only a few counts. An end of the junction differs from the germline gene, which may be a read error. The CDR3 nucleotides are TGCAGCGTTGATGGGCAATTCAACTTC. Translated: CSVDGQFNF. This chain uses TRBV29-1 with TRBJ2-5; D remains unclear. CDR1 and CDR2 (germline): SQVTM, ANQGSEA. CDR3 length equals 9 residues.

This clonotype has more than one count but fewer than ten. The chain uses TRBV20-1 and TRBJ1-5; D perhaps matches TRBD1 (5 bases). The V gene's germline CDR1 is DFQATT and CDR2 SNEGSKA (reference sequence). This CDR3 comprises 14 residues. V lost 4 bases to trimming and J lost 4 bases, with 14 bases between them. The CDR3 spells CSAKSGPLNQPQHF. The CDR3 nucleotides are TGCAGTGCTAAATCGGGACCGCTTAATCAGCCCCAGCATTTT.